One sample yielded the 24 T cell receptor beta chains listed below, sequenced in a study of T cells in Graves' hyperthyroidism and ophthalmopathy (dated by TCRdb to between 2018 and 2020). Receptors were amplified or captured by multiplex PCR. Instrument used: Illumina HiSeq 2000. The TCR beta CDR3 regions were amplified from the RNA transcripts. The TCR CDR3 was subjected to a first round of RT-PCR using the HTBI primer set and the Qiagen OneStep RT-PCR kit. TCRdb took the public reads, trimmed them with fastp at Q25, ran MiXCR for clone calling and kept in-frame beta chains. Records with the same CDR3 protein are collapsed into one entry carrying the most frequent genes and DNA. The sample table holds some 270,000 distinct CDR3 sequences, of which 10% to 15% were seen once. Together, the top ten hold roughly 8.5% of the sample. The sample comprised blood. The receptors come from a woman in her 30s with Graves' hyperthyroidism that later progressed to Graves' ophthalmopathy.

Of note for this clonotype: A much bigger clone sits one base away, suggesting this may be a read error. The chain is built from TRBV6-2 or TRBV6-3 and TRBJ1-5, with D perhaps matching TRBD1 (5 bases). Per the germline V gene, CDR1 is MNHEY and CDR2 is SVGEGT. This CDR3 is built from 15 residues. V gave up 2 bases and J gave up 10 bases, with 18 bases separating them. For the CDR3, the DNA is TGTGCCAGCAGTTACGCGGGGCCGACTTTGGAACCCCAGCATTTT. It encodes CASSYAGPTLEPQHF.

This clonotype appeared a few times. V usage is TRBV5-8 and J usage is TRBJ2-2; D call uncertain. The V end was cut by 1 base, the J end by 6 bases, with 13 bases between. Germline lookup yields CDR1 SGHTS and CDR2 YDEGEE. The CDR3 length is 15 residues. As DNA, the CDR3 is TGTGCCAGCAGCTTGTACATTGCTGGGTCCGGGGAGCTGTTTTTT. This translates into CASSLYIAGSGELFF. The whole variable domain, remainder taken from reference TRBV5-8 and TRBJ2-2, is EAGVTQSPTHLIKTRGQQATLRCSPISGHTSVYWYQQALGLGLQFLLWYDEGEERNRGNFPPRFSGRQFPNYSSELNVNALELEDSALYLCASSLYIAGSGELFFGEGSRLTVL.

In this sample, this clonotype turned up many times. V and J are TRBV11-2 and TRBJ2-1, with 7 bases matching TRBD2. There are 15 residues in the CDR3. After removal of 6 bases from V and 5 bases from J, the junction contained 10 bases not matched to a gene. CDR1 SGHAT and CDR2 FQNNGV come from the germline V gene. The DNA of the CDR3 is TGTGCCAGCAGACCACAACCCCTAGCGGACAATGAGCAGTTCTTC. This encodes CASRPQPLADNEQFF.

This clonotype was recorded many times. The chain has TRBV7-8 and TRBJ2-2; D unresolved. The germline CDR1 and CDR2 sequences are SGHVS and FQNEAQ. The CDR3 is 12 residues long. V lost 10 bases and J 3 bases, leaving 9 bases between the germline ends. CDR3 nucleotide sequence: TGTGCCACAAAGGTGGACACCGGGGAGCTGTTTTTT. Translated, it gives CATKVDTGELFF.

This clonotype showed up many times. V is TRBV19 and J is TRBJ2-1; 11 bases are shared with TRBD1. CDR3 length: 14 amino acids. The germline V gene has CDR1 LNHDA and CDR2 SQIVND (reference sequence). Unmatched junction bases numbered 5, after V lost 5 bases and J lost 8 bases. CDR3 in amino acids: CASSLRTGGDEQFF. The DNA for the CDR3 is TGTGCCAGTAGTTTAAGGACAGGGGGCGATGAGCAGTTCTTC.

This clonotype was counted between two and nine times. J is TRBJ2-1 and V is TRBV7-9; D tentatively fits TRBD1 or TRBD2 (5 bases each). Germline V gives CDR1 SEHNR, CDR2 FQNEAQ (reference sequence). CDR3 size: 17 residues. Trimming took off 4 bases at V and 1 base at J, with 17 bases between the two ends. The DNA of the CDR3 is TGTGCCAGCAGCTCTAGCCCCGGGACCGTATCCTACAATGAGCAGTTCTTC. This codes for CASSSSPGTVSYNEQFF. Using reference TRBV7-9 and TRBJ2-1 for the parts outside the CDR3, the full variable domain is DTGVSQNPRHKITKRGQNVTFRCDPISEHNRLYWYRQTLGQGPEFLTYFQNEAQLEKSRLLSDRFSAERPKGSFSTLEIQRTEQGDSAMYLCASSSSPGTVSYNEQFFGPGTRLTVL.

This clonotype has at least ten counts. The DNA of the CDR3 is TGTGCCAGCAGTCCCGGGACTACCGACAATGAGCAGTTCTTC. Its protein product is CASSPGTTDNEQFF. The chain is built from TRBV27 and TRBJ2-1, with TRBD2 identical over 7 bases. The germline V gene encodes CDR1 MNHEY and CDR2 SMNVEV (reference sequence). The ends lost 5 bases at V and 5 bases at J; junction bases unmatched: 6. CDR3 length: 14 residues.

This clonotype has ten or more counts. The V and J genes are TRBV27 and TRBJ1-2, with a possible D match to TRBD1 (5 bases). This CDR3 comprises 13 residues. Per germline, CDR1 MNHEY and CDR2 SMNVEV (reference sequence). With 3 bases removed from V and 2 bases from J, the gap between germline ends came to 7 bases. In DNA, the CDR3 is TGTGCCAGCAGTTTCGGGGACAACTATGGCTACACCTTC. It yields the protein CASSFGDNYGYTF.

The J gene is TRBJ1-3, the V gene TRBV15; TRBD1 matches 8 bases. The CDR3 sequence is 16 residues long. The germline V gene encodes CDR1 LNHNV and CDR2 YYDKDF (reference sequence). V lost 3 bases, J lost 0 bases, and 4 bases stayed unmatched. CDR3 nucleotide sequence: TGTGCCACCAGCAGGTACGGGACAGGCTCTGGAAACACCATATATTTT. Translation gives CATSRYGTGSGNTIYF.

This clonotype was counted at least ten times. The CDR3 nucleotides are TGCAGCGTTGCCCCCGGGGGGGAATCGAATGAAAAACTGTTTTTT. Protein sequence: CSVAPGGESNEKLFF. This chain links TRBV29-1 with TRBJ1-4; D possibly corresponds to TRBD1 (5 bases). Germline V gene data show CDR1 as SQVTM and CDR2 as ANQGSEA. V lost 4 bases and J 5 bases, leaving 17 bases between the germline ends. This CDR3 comprises 15 residues.

This clonotype was seen many times. This sequence joins TRBV24-1 and TRBJ2-2; D not resolved. V was clipped by 5 bases and J by 1 base, with 10 bases between them. The length of the CDR3 is 15 residues. Germline CDR1 KGHDR, CDR2 SFDVKD. The CDR3 reads CATSGNPKNTGELFF. The CDR3 coding sequence is TGTGCCACCAGTGGTAACCCCAAGAACACCGGGGAGCTGTTTTTT.

This clonotype was seen at least ten times. The chain has TRBV27 and TRBJ2-7; D uncertain. The CDR3 loop spans 14 amino acids. The V gene lost 5 bases and the J gene lost 6 bases, with 17 bases spanning the gap. Germline V CDR1 and CDR2: MNHEY, SMNVEV (reference sequence). The CDR3 DNA sequence: TGTGCCAGCAGTCCCTGGGCTGGCGGCGGCGAGCAGTACTTC. Translation: CASSPWAGGGEQYF.

This clonotype was observed many times. J is TRBJ2-3 and V is TRBV7-9, with TRBD2 as a possible D gene (7 bases). Germline V gene lookup returns CDR1 SEHNR and CDR2 FQNEAQ (reference sequence). The CDR3 covers 15 residues. V lost 8 bases, J lost 3 bases, and 18 bases lay in between. The DNA for the CDR3 is TGTGCCAGCGGCTCGGGCAGGGGAGGGACAGATACGCAGTATTTT. Translating gives CASGSGRGGTDTQYF.

This clonotype appeared many times. V gene TRBV12-3 or TRBV12-4 combines with J gene TRBJ2-7; TRBD2 agrees at 7 bases. This CDR3 has 12 amino acids. V trimming: 4 bases; J trimming: 6 bases; junction bases outside the gene matches: 3. The DNA for the CDR3 is TGTGCCAGCAGTTGGACTAGTCTCGAGCAGTACTTC. Residues: CASSWTSLEQYF.

In regard to this clonotype: Sequence at one end of the junction differs from germline and may be a read error. The V call is TRBV28, the J call TRBJ2-7; D might be TRBD1 (5 bases). The germline CDR1 and CDR2 sequences are MDHEN and SYDVKM. There are 11 residues in the CDR3. Here the CDR3 DNA reads TGTGCCAGAAACAGGACGTACGGGCAGTACTTC. This encodes CARNRTYGQYF.

This clonotype was detected ten times or more. The J gene is TRBJ2-3, the V gene TRBV12-3 or TRBV12-4; D is perhaps TRBD2 (6 bases). Between the trimmed V and J ends, which lost 5 bases and 3 bases, there was a span of 12 bases. This CDR3 is 14 amino acids long. In nucleotides, the CDR3 is TGTGCCAGCAGTACAAGCGGGCGTACAGATACGCAGTATTTT. The encoded protein is CASSTSGRTDTQYF.

This clonotype was observed at least ten times. CDR3: CASSQHLEGGNNQPQHF. The CDR3, as DNA: TGTGCCAGCAGCCAACACCTTGAGGGGGGAAACAATCAGCCCCAGCATTTT. V usage is TRBV16 and J usage is TRBJ1-5; D perhaps matches TRBD1 (6 bases). This CDR3 is built from 17 residues. Germline CDR1 reads KGHSY; CDR2 reads FQNENV. Between the trimmed V and J ends, which lost 2 bases and 3 bases, there was a span of 17 bases.

This clonotype has ten or more counts. The rearrangement joins TRBV30 to TRBJ1-2; 7 nucleotides align to TRBD1. CDR3 size: 13 residues. Germline loops: CDR1 GTSNPN, CDR2 SVGIG (reference sequence). The V segment lost 4 bases and the J segment 2 bases; nucleotides outside the gene matches: 4. CDR3 sequence: CAWTLTGNYGYTF. Here the CDR3 DNA reads TGTGCCTGGACACTGACAGGGAACTATGGCTACACCTTC. Using reference TRBV30 and TRBJ1-2 for the parts outside the CDR3, the full variable domain is SQTIHQWPATLVQPVGSPLSLECTVEGTSNPNLYWYRQAAGRGLQLLFYSVGIGQISSEVPQNLSASRPQDRQFILSSKKLLLSDSGFYLCAWTLTGNYGYTFGSGTRLTVV.

The sample holds a few counts of this clonotype. The final CDR3 position lacks the conserved phenylalanine or tryptophan, pointing to a likely read error. The V and J genes are TRBV9 and TRBJ1-1, with 7 bases lining up with TRBD1. The CDR3 is 14 amino acids. The germline gives CDR1 SGDLS, CDR2 YYNGEE. The J segment lost 0 bases and the V segment lost 2 bases, leaving 1 base of the junction unmatched. In nucleotides, the CDR3 is TGTGCCAGCAGCGTGGGACAGTTGAACACTGAAGCTTTCCTT. Translation: CASSVGQLNTEAFL.

This clonotype was counted many times. The gene calls are TRBV7-2 and TRBJ2-1; D uncertain. The CDR3 spans 15 residues. Germline V gene lookup returns CDR1 SGHTA and CDR2 FQGNSA. V lost 1 base to trimming and J lost 6 bases, with 13 bases between them. In nucleotides, the CDR3 is TGTGCCAGCAGCTTAGAGCGAGAACGTTTCAATGAGCAGTTCTTC. It translates to CASSLERERFNEQFF.

This clonotype came up many times. The V call is TRBV6-1, the J call TRBJ2-7, with 7 bases aligning to TRBD1. The CDR3 covers 15 residues. CDR1 is MNHNS, CDR2 SASEGT, per germline. J gave up 4 bases and V 4 bases, and 10 bases lay outside the gene matches. The CDR3, as DNA: TGTGCCAGCAGTGGAGGGTCAGGGGGTCTATACGAGCAGTACTTC. Protein sequence: CASSGGSGGLYEQYF.

Notes on this clonotype: This may come from a read error, since a much larger clone is one base off. V and J are TRBV5-1 and TRBJ2-6; no definite D call. The CDR3 loop spans 14 amino acids. The germline V gene has CDR1 SGHRS and CDR2 YFSETQ. The CDR3 sequence: CASSLNPTANVMTF. Here the CDR3 DNA reads TGCGCCAGCAGCTTGAATCCCACGGCCAACGTCATGACTTTC.

In this sample, this clonotype turned up many times. The chain recombines TRBV11-2 with TRBJ2-1; weak D call: TRBD2 (5 bases). V was shortened by 7 bases and J by 0 bases, with 13 bases between the two germline ends. The CDR3 sequence is 15 residues long. Germline loops: CDR1 SGHAT, CDR2 FQNNGV. The CDR3 loop reads CASISTGSSYNEQFF. In DNA, the CDR3 is TGTGCCAGCATCTCGACGGGGAGCTCCTACAATGAGCAGTTCTTC. Full variable domain (outside the CDR3, taken from reference TRBV11-2 and TRBJ2-1): EAGVAQSPRYKIIEKRQSVAFWCNPISGHATLYWYQQILGQGPKLLIQFQNNGVVDDSQLPKDRFSAERLKGVDSTLKIQPAKLEDSAVYLCASISTGSSYNEQFFGPGTRLTVL.

The chain links TRBV4-3 to TRBJ2-1; unclear D gene. V was trimmed by 0 bases and J by 11 bases, leaving 17 bases between them. The CDR3 spans 15 residues. CDR1 LGHNA and CDR2 YSLEER come from the germline V gene. CDR3 nucleotide sequence: TGCGCCAGCAGCCAAGATAAAAGCCCGCCTAATAAGCAGTTCTTC. Translated, it gives CASSQDKSPPNKQFF.